The text below deals with one T cell receptor beta chain. Its antigen is undetermined. The sample is drawn from a study of cytomegalovirus exposure and HLA in healthy donors. CDR1 and CDR2 (germline): SEHNR, FQNEAQ (reference sequence). The ends were cut back, 6 bases at V and 0 bases at J, with 17 bases in the middle. The CDR3 totals 16 residues. Study results and limitations: Analysis performed later found roughly 18,000 TCR beta sequences associated with HLA alleles at 0.05 false discovery rate. In a later analysis, a genetic analysis reported fewer productive-TCR N-insertions in an Asian-associated ancestry cluster than the cohort average. Within an earlier analysis, most TCR beta V segments proved productive either about 90% or about 30% of the time.

The PCR used 60 Vbeta and 13 Jbeta primers. In the source study's methods: The authors later counted tens of millions of unique TCR beta chains, some 9.9 million of them shared. The repertoire was sequenced with immunoSEQ multiplex PCR; TCRdb's copy has only in-frame clones and lacks some. The V and J calls and the clone size are those of that table, but D and trimming were determined from the DNA. Here the sample spans around 180,000 clones, almost 85% being singletons. The chain uses TRBV7-9 and TRBJ2-5; D is possibly TRBD1 (5 bases). The receptor comes from a boy aged 5-17 years in good health and CMV-seronegative. Sequencing was done on a sample of PBMCs. CDR3 sequence reads: CASSSGFRWYQETQYF. DNA of the CDR3: TGTGCCAGCAGTTCAGGGTTCCGGTGGTACCAAGAGACCCAGTACTTC.